The entry that follows covers one TCR beta chain sequence. The CDR3 runs 19 residues. Trimming at V came to 2 bases and at J to 10 bases, leaving 16 bases not matched to a gene. In the original analysis: For nucleated cells, counts were estimated from reference gene primer amplification. Using immunoSEQ multiplex PCR, the repertoire was profiled, and TCRdb retains in-frame clones only, with some absent. V and J calls and clone size are those listed in that table; D and trimming were worked out from the DNA. The sample lists over 100,000 clones, 87% occurring once. The data belong to a study of blood T cell repertoires in COVID-19. Across the study: The cDNA or gDNA used as material had been derived from T cells, B-cell-depleted T cells, or PBMCs.

Specimen: peripheral blood. The genes are TRBV6-7 and TRBJ1-6; 11 positions match TRBD1. TRBV6-7 is noted as an ORF with a role that remains uncertain. The sequence was obtained from a man between 45 and 60 years old with active COVID-19. The DNA of the CDR3 is TGTGCCAGCAGTTACCTCTTCCGACAATGGACAGGGGGCCGGTCACCCCTCCACTTT. Protein product: CASSYLFRQWTGGRSPLHF.